These 32 T cell receptor beta chains were sequenced from one sample in a study of blood T cell repertoires in COVID-19. Some clones are missing from TCRdb's copy, which holds only in-frame ones; the method was immunoSEQ multiplex PCR. Here the sample spans 95,000 to 110,000 clones, over 75% being singletons. The sample consisted of peripheral blood. These receptor sequences come from a human donor in a cohort sampled during active COVID-19.

The genes are TRBV10-1 and TRBJ1-1; D is unresolved. The CDR3 contains 14 residues. Germline lookup yields CDR1 WNHNN and CDR2 SYGVQD (reference sequence). V was trimmed by 0 bases and J by 7 bases, leaving 12 bases between them. The CDR3 here is CASSESWVGGEAFF. The CDR3 nucleotides read TGCGCCAGCAGTGAGTCGTGGGTTGGCGGTGAAGCTTTCTTT.

This chain joins TRBV21-1 and TRBJ1-4; the table's D call TRBD1 went unverified against the DNA. TRBV21-1 represents a pseudogene. This CDR3 has 15 residues. The CDR3 protein is CASSKGQAGNEKLFF. Here the CDR3 DNA reads TGTGCCAGCAGCAAGGGGCAGGCAGGGAATGAAAAACTGTTTTTT.

The V and J genes are TRBV9 and TRBJ2-3, with TRBD2 matching over 8 bases. After removal of 4 bases from V and 2 bases from J, the junction contained 9 bases not matched to a gene. From germline, CDR1 is SGDLS and CDR2 YYNGEE. The CDR3 covers 16 residues. The DNA for the CDR3 is TGTGCCAGCAGCCCCCAGGGGCGGGGGGCCACAGATACGCAGTATTTT. Translation: CASSPQGRGATDTQYF.

The V and J genes are TRBV7-9 and TRBJ2-7; 8 bases fit TRBD2. CDR3 length: 17 amino acids. The trim removed 5 bases at V and 7 bases at J, leaving 19 bases unmatched. Germline CDR1 and CDR2: SEHNR and FQNEAQ (reference sequence). The DNA for the CDR3 is TGTGCCAGCAGCCAGGCTCTGACTACTAGGACTAGCAGTGAGCAGTACTTC. Amino acids: CASSQALTTRTSSEQYF.

The chain combines TRBV29-1 with TRBJ2-1, with 8 nucleotides matching TRBD1. V was clipped by 2 bases and J by 7 bases; unmatched bases: 16. There are 17 residues in the CDR3. Germline CDR1 is SQVTM and CDR2 is ANQGSEA. The CDR3 is CSVELKLGQGKWNEQFF. In DNA, the CDR3 is TGCAGCGTTGAACTAAAGCTAGGACAGGGAAAGTGGAATGAGCAGTTCTTC.

The V and J genes are TRBV5-1 and TRBJ2-3; 9 nucleotides agree with TRBD2. Germline V gene lookup returns CDR1 SGHRS and CDR2 YFSETQ. The CDR3 extends over 14 amino acids. Trimming at V came to 6 bases and at J to 4 bases, leaving 6 bases not matched to a gene. The CDR3 DNA reads as TGCGCCAGCATGGGAGCGGGAGGCCCAGATACGCAGTATTTT. This translates into CASMGAGGPDTQYF.

This clone was detected a few times. The gene calls are TRBV4-1 and TRBJ2-3, with 10 bases that match TRBD2. V lost 0 bases and J lost 2; bases outside the gene matches: 5. Germline V gene sequence: CDR1 MGHRA, CDR2 YSYEKL. The CDR3 is 17 amino acids. Written as DNA, the CDR3 is TGCGCCAGCAGCCAAGAGGAGCGGGGGGGAACCACAGATACGCAGTATTTT. This translates into CASSQEERGGTTDTQYF.

The chain links TRBV9 to TRBJ2-7, with TRBD1 matching 10 bases. V dropped 0 bases and J dropped 5; count of bases not matched to a gene: 20. Germline V lookup: CDR1 SGDLS, CDR2 YYNGEE. The CDR3 sequence is 20 residues long. The CDR3 nucleotides read TGTGCCAGCAGCGTAGAAGGGACACAGCCGGTAGGGACAGGGGTAAACGAGCAGTACTTC. Protein sequence: CASSVEGTQPVGTGVNEQYF.

V and J are TRBV19 and TRBJ1-5; 12 nucleotides agree with TRBD1. The CDR3 sequence is 14 residues long. J lost 6 bases, V lost 6 bases, and 3 bases had no gene match. The V gene's germline CDR1 is LNHDA and CDR2 SQIVND (reference sequence). CDR3 sequence: CASRGDRGRQPQHF. CDR3 coding DNA: TGTGCCAGTAGAGGGGACAGGGGGCGTCAGCCCCAGCATTTT.

CDR3 DNA: TGTGCCAGCAGCGCAGACAGGGGTCGAGAGACCCAGTACTTC. Translating it yields CASSADRGRETQYF. The rearrangement joins TRBV7-2 to TRBJ2-5, with 8 bases lining up with TRBD1. Germline V gives CDR1 SGHTA, CDR2 FQGNSA. The CDR3 sequence is 14 residues long. V dropped 5 bases and J dropped 4; count of bases not matched to a gene: 6. The entire variable domain, with the rest obtained from reference TRBV7-2 and TRBJ2-5, is as follows: GAGVSQSPSNKVTEKGKDVELRCDPISGHTALYWYRQSLGQGLEFLIYFQGNSAPDKSGLPSDRFSAERTGGSVSTLTIQRTQQEDSAVYLCASSADRGRETQYFGPGTRLLVL.

The chain joins TRBV28 to TRBJ2-5; 11 bases are shared with TRBD2. Germline trimming cut 3 bases from V and 6 bases from J; bases unmatched to any gene: 9. CDR1 and CDR2 from the germline V gene are MDHEN and SYDVKM. The CDR3 is made up of 16 amino acids. This CDR3 is CASSFRGTSGKKTQYF. Here the CDR3 DNA reads TGTGCCAGCAGTTTTAGGGGGACTAGCGGAAAAAAGACCCAGTACTTC.

The chain has TRBV5-1 and TRBJ2-7, with a tentative D call TRBD1 (5 bases). Germline loops: CDR1 SGHRS, CDR2 YFSETQ. This CDR3 has 14 amino acids. V was shortened by 0 bases and J by 2 bases, with 9 bases between the two germline ends. As DNA, the CDR3 is TGCGCCAGCAGCTTGGTTCCAGGGACCTACGAGCAGTACTTC. It is translated as CASSLVPGTYEQYF.

This chain connects TRBV6-5 to TRBJ2-5, with TRBD2 matching over 8 bases. The CDR3 has 14 amino acids. V was clipped by 7 bases and J by 2 bases; unmatched bases: 6. Looked up from germline, CDR1 is MNHEY and CDR2 is SVGAGI. The CDR3 nucleotides read TGTGCCAGCATGAACTTAGCGGGGCAAGAGACCCAGTACTTC. Translation: CASMNLAGQETQYF.

This rearrangement joins TRBV4-2 to TRBJ2-7; TRBD1 matches 9 bases. Germline V gives CDR1 LGHNA, CDR2 YNFKEQ. The CDR3 runs 16 residues. V was pared by 3 bases and J by 3 bases, with 9 bases of the junction left unmatched. The chain's CDR3 is CASSHGPGQGFYEQYF. In nucleotides, the CDR3 is TGTGCCAGCAGCCACGGTCCGGGACAGGGATTCTACGAGCAGTACTTC.

The chain has TRBV9 and TRBJ1-2, with D unresolved. CDR1 SGDLS and CDR2 YYNGEE come from the germline V gene. This CDR3 contains 13 residues. Trimming left V 4 bases short and J 2 bases short, with 9 bases between. CDR3 residues: CASSLSGNYGYTF. In DNA form, the CDR3 reads TGTGCCAGCAGCCTCTCGGGGAACTATGGCTACACCTTC.

This clone came up once. The chain joins TRBV27 to TRBJ2-3, with TRBD2 identical over 11 bases. V lost 2 bases, J lost 3 bases, and 1 base stayed unmatched. The CDR3 runs to 15 residues. Germline V gene lookup returns CDR1 MNHEY and CDR2 SMNVEV (reference sequence). DNA of the CDR3: TGTGCCAGCAGTTTAACTAGCGGGAGAACAGATACGCAGTATTTT. It yields the protein CASSLTSGRTDTQYF.

The rearrangement links TRBV11-2 to TRBJ2-7; TRBD1 matches at 7 bases. J lost 6 bases, V lost 4 bases, and 12 bases had no gene match. The germline gives CDR1 SGHAT, CDR2 FQNNGV. The CDR3 has 15 amino acids. The CDR3 nucleotides are TGTGCCAGCAGCTCGGGTATCGACAGGGCAGGCGAGCAGTACTTC. This encodes CASSSGIDRAGEQYF.

The chain employs TRBV7-8 and TRBJ1-1; no firm D call. CDR3 length equals 12 residues. Germline lookup yields CDR1 SGHVS and CDR2 FQNEAQ. V was trimmed by 5 bases and J by 8 bases, leaving 12 bases between them. CDR3 sequence reads: CASSPLRGEAFF. CDR3 nucleotide sequence: TGTGCCAGCAGCCCCTTACGAGGGGAAGCTTTCTTT. The whole variable domain, remainder taken from reference TRBV7-8 and TRBJ1-1, is GAGVSQSPRYKVAKRGQDVALRCDPISGHVSLFWYQQALGQGPEFLTYFQNEAQLDKSGLPSDRFFAERPEGSVSTLKIQRTQQEDSAVYLCASSPLRGEAFFGQGTRLTVV.

V usage is TRBV7-2 and J usage is TRBJ2-1; TRBD2 matches 7 bases. The V gene's germline CDR1 is SGHTA and CDR2 FQGNSA. The CDR3 is 15 amino acids. The trim removed 1 base at V and 4 bases at J, leaving 4 bases unmatched. In DNA form, the CDR3 reads TGTGCCAGCAGCTTAGAGATGCGGGGGTACAATGAGCAGTTCTTC. Protein product: CASSLEMRGYNEQFF.

The CDR3 spells CAWSLPPRGTEAFF. The CDR3 coding sequence is TGTGCCTGGAGTCTACCCCCCCGGGGCACTGAAGCTTTCTTT. The V gene is TRBV30, the J gene TRBJ1-1; D gene uncertain. The CDR3 has 14 residues. Between the trimmed V and J ends, which lost 2 bases and 4 bases, there was a span of 14 bases. Germline values: CDR1 GTSNPN, CDR2 SVGIG (reference sequence).

CDR3 sequence reads: CASMVAGQVYNEQFF. The CDR3 bases are TGTGCCAGCATGGTTGCTGGACAGGTCTACAATGAGCAGTTCTTC. The rearrangement uses TRBV27 and TRBJ2-1; 7 positions match TRBD1. V dropped 7 bases and J dropped 3; count of bases not matched to a gene: 9. This CDR3 contains 15 residues. Germline V CDR1 and CDR2: MNHEY, SMNVEV (reference sequence).

V gene TRBV18 combines with J gene TRBJ2-7; tentative D call: TRBD2 (6 bases). CDR1 and CDR2 (germline): KGHSH, LQKENI. V was clipped by 3 bases and J by 3 bases, with 15 bases between them. The CDR3 has 15 residues. CDR3 sequence (DNA): TGTGCCAGCTCACCTTCCCCGACTAGTAACTACGAGCAGTACTTC. Translation gives CASSPSPTSNYEQYF.

This sequence joins TRBV7-6 and TRBJ2-7, with 13 positions matching TRBD2. CDR3 length: 15 residues. CDR1 is SGHVS, CDR2 FNYEAQ, per germline. The V and J ends lost 5 bases and 4 bases, in that order; junction bases with no gene match: 5. The CDR3, as DNA: TGTGCCAGCAGCCCTTGGACTAGCGGGAGTTACGAGCAGTACTTC. It specifies CASSPWTSGSYEQYF.

This clone occurred once. J is TRBJ1-5 and V is TRBV6-2 or TRBV6-3, with D uncertain. Germline assignment: CDR1 MNHEY and CDR2 SVGEGT. Trimming pared 0 bases from V and 10 bases from J, leaving 16 bases between. The CDR3 consists of 15 residues. CDR3 in amino acids: CASSYSDSVYSPQHF. For the CDR3, the DNA is TGTGCCAGCAGTTACTCGGACTCAGTCTATAGTCCCCAGCATTTT.

In DNA, the CDR3 is TGCGCCAGCAGCATACGACAGGGAGAAGCTTACGTCGGGGAGCTGTTTTTT. Translated, it gives CASSIRQGEAYVGELFF. The chain employs TRBV5-1 and TRBJ2-2, with 7 bases that match TRBD1. V was pared by 4 bases and J by 7 bases, with 16 bases of the junction left unmatched. This CDR3 is 17 amino acids long. Germline V gene data show CDR1 as SGHRS and CDR2 as YFSETQ.

This sequence joins TRBV6-2 or TRBV6-3 and TRBJ2-4; 7 nucleotides align to TRBD1. This CDR3 comprises 17 residues. CDR1 and CDR2 (germline): MNHEY, SVGEGT. The trim removed 5 bases at V and 4 bases at J, leaving 14 bases unmatched. Here the CDR3 DNA reads TGTGCCAGCAGTAAGTGGGGAAGACAGGGAGAGAAAAACATTCAGTACTTC. This sequence encodes CASSKWGRQGEKNIQYF.

Only one count was recorded for this clone. CDR3 sequence reads: CASSLGAVSGTEAFF. In nucleotides, the CDR3 is TGCGCCAGCAGCTTGGGTGCAGTATCGGGCACTGAAGCTTTCTTT. This rearrangement joins TRBV5-1 to TRBJ1-1; D call uncertain. Trimming cost V 0 bases and J 4 bases, with 13 bases left between them. Germline CDR1 and CDR2: SGHRS and YFSETQ. CDR3 length equals 15 residues.

The rearrangement joins TRBV9 to TRBJ2-1, with 10 bases aligning to TRBD2. Looked up from germline, CDR1 is SGDLS and CDR2 is YYNGEE. Germline trimming cut 4 bases from V and 7 bases from J; bases unmatched to any gene: 8. The CDR3 runs to 15 residues. The CDR3 bases are TGTGCCAGCAGCCCGGCTAGCGGGAGAATGAATGAGCAGTTCTTC. Residues: CASSPASGRMNEQFF.

V and J are TRBV6-5 and TRBJ2-7; 8 bases agree with TRBD2. Germline CDR1 reads MNHEY; CDR2 reads SVGAGI. The CDR3 is 15 residues long. J lost 0 bases, V lost 4 bases, and 5 bases had no gene match. The CDR3: CASSSPSGSSYEQYF. In DNA form, the CDR3 reads TGTGCCAGCAGTTCTCCAAGCGGGAGCTCCTACGAGCAGTACTTC.

This clone came up a few times. The rearrangement joins TRBV6-5 to TRBJ1-5, with unresolved D. CDR1 and CDR2 from the germline V gene are MNHEY and SVGAGI. The CDR3 has 14 residues. Trimming cost V 5 bases and J 11 bases, with 19 bases left between them. The CDR3 nucleotides read TGTGCCAGCAGTACCGGGTTCCAAGTAATGGCCCAGCATTTT. The encoded protein is CASSTGFQVMAQHF.

The rearrangement joins TRBV2 to TRBJ2-1; TRBD1 matches at 9 bases. Germline V CDR1 and CDR2: SNHLY, FYNNEI. Germline trimming cut 6 bases from V and 7 bases from J; bases unmatched to any gene: 10. The CDR3 totals 15 residues. CDR3 residues: CASRNPGDRENEQFF. The DNA of the CDR3 is TGTGCCAGCAGAAACCCGGGGGACAGGGAGAATGAGCAGTTCTTC.

The J gene is TRBJ2-3, the V gene TRBV11-2; TRBD1 matches at 7 bases. The CDR3 sequence is 16 residues long. Unmatched junction bases numbered 9, after V lost 3 bases and J lost 3 bases. CDR1 SGHAT and CDR2 FQNNGV come from the germline V gene. The CDR3 loop is CASSFRQGPNTDTQYF. CDR3 DNA: TGTGCCAGCAGCTTTCGACAGGGCCCGAATACAGATACGCAGTATTTT.